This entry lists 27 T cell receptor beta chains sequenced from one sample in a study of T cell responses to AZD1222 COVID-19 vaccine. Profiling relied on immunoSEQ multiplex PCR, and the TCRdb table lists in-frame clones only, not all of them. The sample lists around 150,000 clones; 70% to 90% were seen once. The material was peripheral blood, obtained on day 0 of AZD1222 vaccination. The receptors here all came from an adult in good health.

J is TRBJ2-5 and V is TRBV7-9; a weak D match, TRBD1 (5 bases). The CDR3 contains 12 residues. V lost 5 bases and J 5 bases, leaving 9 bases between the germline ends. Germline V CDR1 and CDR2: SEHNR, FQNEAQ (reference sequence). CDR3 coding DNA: TGTGCCAGCAGCCAGGGTGGGGAGACCCAGTACTTC. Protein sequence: CASSQGGETQYF.

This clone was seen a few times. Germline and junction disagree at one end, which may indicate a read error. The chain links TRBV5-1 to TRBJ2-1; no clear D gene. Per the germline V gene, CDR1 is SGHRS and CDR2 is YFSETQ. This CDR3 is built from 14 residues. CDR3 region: CASSLASSYNEQFF. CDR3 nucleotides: TGCGCCAGCAGTTTGGCGAGCTCCTACAATGAGCAGTTCTTC.

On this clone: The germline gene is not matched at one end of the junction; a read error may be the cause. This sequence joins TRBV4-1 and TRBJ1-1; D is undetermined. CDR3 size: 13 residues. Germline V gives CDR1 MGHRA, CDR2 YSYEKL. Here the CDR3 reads CASSQDGYTEAFF. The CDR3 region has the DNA TGCGCCAGCAGTCAAGACGGCTACACTGAAGCTTTCTTT.

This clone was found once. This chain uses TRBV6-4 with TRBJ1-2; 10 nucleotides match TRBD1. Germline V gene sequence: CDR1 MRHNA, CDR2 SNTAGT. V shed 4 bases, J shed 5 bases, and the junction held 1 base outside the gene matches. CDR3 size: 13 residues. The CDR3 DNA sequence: TGTGCCAGCAGTGGGGGACAGGGGTATGGCTACACCTTC. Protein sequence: CASSGGQGYGYTF.

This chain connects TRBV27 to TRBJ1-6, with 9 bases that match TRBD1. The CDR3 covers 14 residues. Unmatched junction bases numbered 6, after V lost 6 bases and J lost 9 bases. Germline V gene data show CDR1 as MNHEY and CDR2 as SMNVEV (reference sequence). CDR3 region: CASRPTGGSSPLHF. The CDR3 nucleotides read TGTGCCAGCAGACCTACAGGGGGCAGTTCACCCCTCCACTTT.

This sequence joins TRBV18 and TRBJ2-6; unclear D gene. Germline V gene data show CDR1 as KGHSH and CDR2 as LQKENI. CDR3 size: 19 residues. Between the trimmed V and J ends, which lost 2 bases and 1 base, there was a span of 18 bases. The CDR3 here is CASSPFFGNRGSGANVLTF. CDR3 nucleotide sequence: TGTGCCAGCTCACCATTCTTCGGTAACCGTGGGTCTGGGGCCAACGTCCTGACTTTC.

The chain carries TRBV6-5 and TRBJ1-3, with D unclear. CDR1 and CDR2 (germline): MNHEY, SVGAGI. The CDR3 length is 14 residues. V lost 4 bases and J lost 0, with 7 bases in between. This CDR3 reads CASSSVLSGNTIYF. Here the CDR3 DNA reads TGTGCCAGCAGTTCGGTTCTCTCTGGAAACACCATATATTTT.

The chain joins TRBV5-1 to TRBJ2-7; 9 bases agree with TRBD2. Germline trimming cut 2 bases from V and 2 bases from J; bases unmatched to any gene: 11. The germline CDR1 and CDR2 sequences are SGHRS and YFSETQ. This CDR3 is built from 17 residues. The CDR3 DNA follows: TGCGCCAGCAGCTTTCGGGGCGGGAGGGCCAGGCCCTACGAGCAGTACTTC. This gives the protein CASSFRGGRARPYEQYF.

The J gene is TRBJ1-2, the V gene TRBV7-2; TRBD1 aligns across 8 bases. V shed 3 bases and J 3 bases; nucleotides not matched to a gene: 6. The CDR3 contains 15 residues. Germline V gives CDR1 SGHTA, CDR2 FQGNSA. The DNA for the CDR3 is TGTGCCAGCAGCTTGGGAGGACAGGGTGACTATGGCTACACCTTC. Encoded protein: CASSLGGQGDYGYTF.

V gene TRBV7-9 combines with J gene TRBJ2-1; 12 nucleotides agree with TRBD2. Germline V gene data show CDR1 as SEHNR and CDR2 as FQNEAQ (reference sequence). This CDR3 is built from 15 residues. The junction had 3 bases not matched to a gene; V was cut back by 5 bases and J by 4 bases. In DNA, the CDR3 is TGTGCCAGCAGCCTAACTAGCGGGAGGTACAATGAGCAGTTCTTC. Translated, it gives CASSLTSGRYNEQFF.

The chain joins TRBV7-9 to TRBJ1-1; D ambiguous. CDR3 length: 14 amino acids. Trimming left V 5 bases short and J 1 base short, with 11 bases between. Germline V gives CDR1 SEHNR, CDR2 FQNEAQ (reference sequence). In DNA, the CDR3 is TGTGCCAGCAGCCCCAGGACGAGGAACACTGAAGCTTTCTTT. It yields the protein CASSPRTRNTEAFF.

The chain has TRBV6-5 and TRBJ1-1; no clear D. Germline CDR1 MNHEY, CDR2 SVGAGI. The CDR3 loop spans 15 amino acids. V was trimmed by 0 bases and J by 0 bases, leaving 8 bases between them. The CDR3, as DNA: TGTGCCAGCAGTTACTCTAACAGATTGAACACTGAAGCTTTCTTT. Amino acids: CASSYSNRLNTEAFF.

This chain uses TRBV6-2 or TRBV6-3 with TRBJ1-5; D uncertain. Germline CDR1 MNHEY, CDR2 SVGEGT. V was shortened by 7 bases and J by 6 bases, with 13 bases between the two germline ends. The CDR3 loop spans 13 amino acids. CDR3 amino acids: CASTPTIGQPQHF. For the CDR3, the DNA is TGTGCCAGCACCCCCACGATCGGTCAGCCCCAGCATTTT.

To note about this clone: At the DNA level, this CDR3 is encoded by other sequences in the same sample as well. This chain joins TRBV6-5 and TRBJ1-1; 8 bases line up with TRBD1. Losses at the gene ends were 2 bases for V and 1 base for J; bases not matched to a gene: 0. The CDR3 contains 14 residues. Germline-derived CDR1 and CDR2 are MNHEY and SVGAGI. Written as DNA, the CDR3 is TGTGCCAGCAGTTACGGGACAGGGAACACTGAAGCTTTCTTT. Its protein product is CASSYGTGNTEAFF.

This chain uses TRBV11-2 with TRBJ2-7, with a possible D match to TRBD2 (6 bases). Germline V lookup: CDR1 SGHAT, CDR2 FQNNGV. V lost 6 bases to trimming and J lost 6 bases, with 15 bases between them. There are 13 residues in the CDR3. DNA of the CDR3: TGTGCCAGCAGAAAGACTAGACGGGTCGAGCAGTACTTC. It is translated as CASRKTRRVEQYF.

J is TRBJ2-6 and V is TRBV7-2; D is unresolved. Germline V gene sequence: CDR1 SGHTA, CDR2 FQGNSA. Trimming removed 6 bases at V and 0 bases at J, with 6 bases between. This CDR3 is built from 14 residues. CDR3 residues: CASRVNSGANVLTF. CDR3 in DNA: TGTGCCAGCAGAGTGAACTCTGGGGCCAACGTCCTGACTTTC.

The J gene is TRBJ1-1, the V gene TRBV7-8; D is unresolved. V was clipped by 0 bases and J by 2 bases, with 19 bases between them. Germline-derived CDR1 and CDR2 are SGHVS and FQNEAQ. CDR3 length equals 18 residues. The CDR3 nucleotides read TGTGCCAGCAGCTTAGCGGTAAGAATAAGGTTGTCTAACACTGAAGCTTTCTTT. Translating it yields CASSLAVRIRLSNTEAFF.

The CDR3 DNA is TGTGCCAGCAGCTTAGAAGGGACAGGGCAGTACAAAGGCTATGGCTACACCTTC. Amino acids: CASSLEGTGQYKGYGYTF. This chain uses TRBV7-8 with TRBJ1-2; 9 nucleotides align to TRBD1. Unmatched junction bases numbered 13, after V lost 1 base and J lost 4 bases. Germline V CDR1 and CDR2: SGHVS, FQNEAQ. The CDR3 is 18 amino acids.

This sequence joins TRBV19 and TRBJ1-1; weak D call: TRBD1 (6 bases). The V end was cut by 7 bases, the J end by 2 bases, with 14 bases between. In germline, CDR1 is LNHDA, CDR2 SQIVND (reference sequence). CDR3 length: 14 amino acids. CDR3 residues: CASILQGQNTEAFF. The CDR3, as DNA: TGTGCCAGTATTTTACAGGGCCAAAACACTGAAGCTTTCTTT.

CDR3 coding DNA: TGTGCCTGGAGTCCCGGTTGGACCCTAGACCCCTACAATGAGCAGTTCTTC. The encoded protein is CAWSPGWTLDPYNEQFF. V and J are TRBV30 and TRBJ2-1, with no clear D. Looked up from germline, CDR1 is GTSNPN and CDR2 is SVGIG (reference sequence). There are 17 residues in the CDR3. Deletions cut 2 bases from V and 2 bases from J, with 19 bases between.

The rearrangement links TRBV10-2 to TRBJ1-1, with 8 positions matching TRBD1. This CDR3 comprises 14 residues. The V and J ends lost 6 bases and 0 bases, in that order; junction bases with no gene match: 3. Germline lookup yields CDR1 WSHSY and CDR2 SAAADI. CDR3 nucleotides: TGCGCCAGCAGGACAGGGGACATGAACACTGAAGCTTTCTTT. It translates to CASRTGDMNTEAFF.

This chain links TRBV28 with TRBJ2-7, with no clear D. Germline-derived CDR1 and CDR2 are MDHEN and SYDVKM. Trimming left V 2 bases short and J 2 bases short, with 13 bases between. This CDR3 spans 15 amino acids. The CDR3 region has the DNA TGTGCCAGCAGTTTAATGGGCTCCCCGACCTACGAGCAGTACTTC. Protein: CASSLMGSPTYEQYF.

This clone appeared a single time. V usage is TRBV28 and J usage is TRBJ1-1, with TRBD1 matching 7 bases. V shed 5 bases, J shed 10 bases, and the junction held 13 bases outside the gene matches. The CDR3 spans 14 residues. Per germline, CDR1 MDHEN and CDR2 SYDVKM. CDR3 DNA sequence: TGTGCCAGCAGTAAACCCGGGACAGATCGTCGAGCTTTCTTT. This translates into CASSKPGTDRRAFF.

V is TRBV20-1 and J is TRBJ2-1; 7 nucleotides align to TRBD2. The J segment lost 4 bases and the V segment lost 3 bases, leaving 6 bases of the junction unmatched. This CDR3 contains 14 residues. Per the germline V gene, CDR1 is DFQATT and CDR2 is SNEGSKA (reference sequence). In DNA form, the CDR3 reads TGCAGTGCTAGTGTCCTAGCGGATTACAATGAGCAGTTCTTC. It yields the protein CSASVLADYNEQFF.

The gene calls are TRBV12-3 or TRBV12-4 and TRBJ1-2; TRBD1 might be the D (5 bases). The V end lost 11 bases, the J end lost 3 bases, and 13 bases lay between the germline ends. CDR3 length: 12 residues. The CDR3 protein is CASKGLDYGYTF. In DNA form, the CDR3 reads TGTGCCTCCAAGGGACTCGACTATGGCTACACCTTC.

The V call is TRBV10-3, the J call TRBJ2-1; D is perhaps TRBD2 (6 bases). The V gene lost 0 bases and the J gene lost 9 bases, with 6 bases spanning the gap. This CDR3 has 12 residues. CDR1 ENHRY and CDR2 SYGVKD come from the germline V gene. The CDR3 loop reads CAISESEGEQFF. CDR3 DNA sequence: TGTGCCATCAGTGAGTCGGAGGGTGAGCAGTTCTTC.

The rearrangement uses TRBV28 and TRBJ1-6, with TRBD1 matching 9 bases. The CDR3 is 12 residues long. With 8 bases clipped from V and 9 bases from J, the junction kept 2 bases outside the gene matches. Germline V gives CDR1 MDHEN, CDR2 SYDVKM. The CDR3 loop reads CASGTGPSPLHF. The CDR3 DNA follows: TGTGCCAGCGGGACAGGGCCTTCACCCCTCCACTTT.